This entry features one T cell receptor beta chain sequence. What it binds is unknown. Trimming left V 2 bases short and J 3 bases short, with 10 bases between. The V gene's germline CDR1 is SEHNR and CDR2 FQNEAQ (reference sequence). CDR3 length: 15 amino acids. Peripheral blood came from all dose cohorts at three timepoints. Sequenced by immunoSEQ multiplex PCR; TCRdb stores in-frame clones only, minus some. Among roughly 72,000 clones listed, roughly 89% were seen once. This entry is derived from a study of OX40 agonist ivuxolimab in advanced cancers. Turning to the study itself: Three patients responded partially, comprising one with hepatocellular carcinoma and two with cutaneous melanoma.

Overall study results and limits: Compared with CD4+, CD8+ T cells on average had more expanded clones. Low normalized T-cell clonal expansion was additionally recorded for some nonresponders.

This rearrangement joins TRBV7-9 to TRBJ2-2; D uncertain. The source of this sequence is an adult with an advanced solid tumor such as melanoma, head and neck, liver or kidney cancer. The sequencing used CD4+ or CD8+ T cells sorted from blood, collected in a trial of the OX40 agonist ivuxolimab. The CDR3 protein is CASSLLHLYTGELFF. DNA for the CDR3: TGTGCCAGCAGCTTATTACATTTGTACACCGGGGAGCTGTTTTTT.